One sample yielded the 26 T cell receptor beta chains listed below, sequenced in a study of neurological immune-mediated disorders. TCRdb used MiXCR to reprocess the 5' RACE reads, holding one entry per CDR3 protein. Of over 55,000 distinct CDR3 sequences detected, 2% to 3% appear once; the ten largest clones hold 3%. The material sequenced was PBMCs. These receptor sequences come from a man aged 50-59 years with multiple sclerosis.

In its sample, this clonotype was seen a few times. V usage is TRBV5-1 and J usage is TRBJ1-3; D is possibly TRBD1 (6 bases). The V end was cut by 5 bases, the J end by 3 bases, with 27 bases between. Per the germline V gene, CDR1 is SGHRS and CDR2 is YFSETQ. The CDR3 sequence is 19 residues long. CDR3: CASSPTGRAKSLDGNTIYF. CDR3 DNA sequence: TGCGCCAGCAGTCCTACAGGGAGGGCGAAAAGTCTCGATGGAAACACCATATATTTT.

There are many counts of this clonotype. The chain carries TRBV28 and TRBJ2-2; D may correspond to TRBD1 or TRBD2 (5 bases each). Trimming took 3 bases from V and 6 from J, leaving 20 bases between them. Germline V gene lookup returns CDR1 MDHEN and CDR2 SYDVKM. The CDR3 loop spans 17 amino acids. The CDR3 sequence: CASSLIARTGHAGELFF. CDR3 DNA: TGTGCCAGCAGTTTGATCGCCAGGACGGGGCATGCCGGGGAGCTGTTTTTT.

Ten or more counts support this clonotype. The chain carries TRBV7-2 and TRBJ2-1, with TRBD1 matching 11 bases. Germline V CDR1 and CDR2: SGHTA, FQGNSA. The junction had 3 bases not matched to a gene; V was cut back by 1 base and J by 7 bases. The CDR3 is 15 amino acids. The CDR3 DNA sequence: TGTGCCAGCAGCTTAGTTGGGACAGGGGGGAATGAGCAGTTCTTC. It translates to CASSLVGTGGNEQFF.

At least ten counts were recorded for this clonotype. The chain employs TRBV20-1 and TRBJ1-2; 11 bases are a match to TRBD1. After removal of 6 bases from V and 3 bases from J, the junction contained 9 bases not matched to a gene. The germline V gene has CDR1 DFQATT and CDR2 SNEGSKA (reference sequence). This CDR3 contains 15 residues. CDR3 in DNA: TGCAGTGCCCTGGGACAGGGGGTAACTGACTATGGCTACACCTTC. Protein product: CSALGQGVTDYGYTF.

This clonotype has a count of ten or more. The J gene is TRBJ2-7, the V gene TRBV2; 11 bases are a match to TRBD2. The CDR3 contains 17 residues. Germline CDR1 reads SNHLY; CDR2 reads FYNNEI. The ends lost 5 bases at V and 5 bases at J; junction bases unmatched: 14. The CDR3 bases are TGTGCCAGCAGTCTACTCCTACTAGCGGGGGCCCTCGACGAGCAGTACTTC. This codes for CASSLLLLAGALDEQYF.

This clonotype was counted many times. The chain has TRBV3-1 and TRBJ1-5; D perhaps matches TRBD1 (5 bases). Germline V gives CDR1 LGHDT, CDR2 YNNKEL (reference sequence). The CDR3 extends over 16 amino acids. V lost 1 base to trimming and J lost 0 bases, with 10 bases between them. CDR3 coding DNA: TGTGCCAGCAGCCAAGGGACAACTTATAGCAATCAGCCCCAGCATTTT. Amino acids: CASSQGTTYSNQPQHF.

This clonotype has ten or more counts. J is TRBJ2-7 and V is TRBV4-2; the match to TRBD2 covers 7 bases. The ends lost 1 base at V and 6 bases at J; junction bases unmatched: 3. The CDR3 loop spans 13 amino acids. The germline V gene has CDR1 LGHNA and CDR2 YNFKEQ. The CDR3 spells CASSQGWGGEQYF. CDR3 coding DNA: TGTGCCAGCAGCCAAGGATGGGGGGGCGAGCAGTACTTC.

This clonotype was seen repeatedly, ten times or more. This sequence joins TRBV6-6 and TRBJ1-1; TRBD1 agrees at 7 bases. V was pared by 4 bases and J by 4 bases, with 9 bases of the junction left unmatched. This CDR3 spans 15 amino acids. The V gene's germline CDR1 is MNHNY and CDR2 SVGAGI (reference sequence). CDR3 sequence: CASSFQTGSGTEAFF. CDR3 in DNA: TGTGCCAGCAGTTTCCAGACAGGGTCGGGCACTGAAGCTTTCTTT.

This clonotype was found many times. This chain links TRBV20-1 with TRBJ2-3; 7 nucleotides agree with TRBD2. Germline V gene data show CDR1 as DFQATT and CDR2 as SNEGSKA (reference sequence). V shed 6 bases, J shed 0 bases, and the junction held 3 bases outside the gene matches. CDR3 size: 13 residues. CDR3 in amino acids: CSATSESTDTQYF. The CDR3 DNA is TGCAGTGCAACTAGCGAGAGCACAGATACGCAGTATTTT.

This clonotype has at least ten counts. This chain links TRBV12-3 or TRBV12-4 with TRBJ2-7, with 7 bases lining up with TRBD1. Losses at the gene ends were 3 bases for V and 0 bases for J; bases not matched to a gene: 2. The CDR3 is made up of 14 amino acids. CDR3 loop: CASSFGTVSYEQYF. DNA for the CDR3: TGTGCCAGCAGTTTCGGGACAGTCTCCTACGAGCAGTACTTC.

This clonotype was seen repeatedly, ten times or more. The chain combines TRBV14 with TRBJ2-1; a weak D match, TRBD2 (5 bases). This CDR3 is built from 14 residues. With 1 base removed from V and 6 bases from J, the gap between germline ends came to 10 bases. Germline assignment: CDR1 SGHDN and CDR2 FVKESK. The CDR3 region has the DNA TGTGCCAGCAGCCAAGTTCTAGCAGTCAATGAGCAGTTCTTC. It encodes CASSQVLAVNEQFF.

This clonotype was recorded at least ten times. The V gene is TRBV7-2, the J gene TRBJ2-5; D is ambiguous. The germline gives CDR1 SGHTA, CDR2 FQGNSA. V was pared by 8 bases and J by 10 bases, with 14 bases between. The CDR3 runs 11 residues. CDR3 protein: CASSPMDRQYF. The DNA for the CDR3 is TGTGCCAGCTCGCCGATGGATCGCCAGTACTTC.

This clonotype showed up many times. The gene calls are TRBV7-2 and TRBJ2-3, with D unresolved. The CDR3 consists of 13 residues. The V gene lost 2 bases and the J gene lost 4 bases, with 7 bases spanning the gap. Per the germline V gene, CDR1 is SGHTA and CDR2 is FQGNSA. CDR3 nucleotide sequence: TGTGCCAGCAGCTTACCGCCGGCAGATACGCAGTATTTT. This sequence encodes CASSLPPADTQYF.

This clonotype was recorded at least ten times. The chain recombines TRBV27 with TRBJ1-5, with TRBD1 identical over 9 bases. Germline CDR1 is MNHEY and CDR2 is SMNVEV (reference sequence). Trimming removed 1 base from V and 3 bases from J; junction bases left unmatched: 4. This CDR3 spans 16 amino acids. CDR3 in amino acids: CASSLLGQGINQPQHF. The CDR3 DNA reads TGTGCCAGCAGTTTATTAGGACAGGGGATCAATCAGCCCCAGCATTTT.

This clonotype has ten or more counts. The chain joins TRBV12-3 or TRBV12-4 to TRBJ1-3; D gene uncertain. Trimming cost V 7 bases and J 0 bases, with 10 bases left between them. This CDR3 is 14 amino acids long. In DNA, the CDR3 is TGTGCCAGCAAGGGTATAGGCTCTGGAAACACCATATATTTT. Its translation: CASKGIGSGNTIYF.

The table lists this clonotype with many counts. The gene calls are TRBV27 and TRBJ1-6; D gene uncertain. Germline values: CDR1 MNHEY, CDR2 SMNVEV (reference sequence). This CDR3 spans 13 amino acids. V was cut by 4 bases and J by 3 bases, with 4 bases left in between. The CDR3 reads CASSYLYNSPLHF. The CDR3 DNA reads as TGTGCCAGCAGTTACCTCTATAATTCACCCCTCCACTTT.

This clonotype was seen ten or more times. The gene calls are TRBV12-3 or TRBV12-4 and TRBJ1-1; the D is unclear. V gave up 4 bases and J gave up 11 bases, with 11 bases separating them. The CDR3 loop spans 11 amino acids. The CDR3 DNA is TGTGCCAGCAGTTCTGGAATGAGGGCTTTCTTT. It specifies CASSSGMRAFF.

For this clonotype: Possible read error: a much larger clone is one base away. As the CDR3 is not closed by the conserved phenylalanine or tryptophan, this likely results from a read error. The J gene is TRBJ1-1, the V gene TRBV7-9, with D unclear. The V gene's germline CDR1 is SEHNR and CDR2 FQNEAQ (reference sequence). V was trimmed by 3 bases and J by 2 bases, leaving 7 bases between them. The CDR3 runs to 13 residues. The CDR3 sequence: CASSLARNTEAFC. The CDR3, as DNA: TGTGCCAGCAGCTTGGCCAGAAACACTGAAGCTTTCTGT.

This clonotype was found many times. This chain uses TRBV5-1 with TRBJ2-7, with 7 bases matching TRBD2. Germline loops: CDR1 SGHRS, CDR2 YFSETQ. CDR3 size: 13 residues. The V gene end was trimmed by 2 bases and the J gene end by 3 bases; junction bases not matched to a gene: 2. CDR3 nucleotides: TGCGCCAGCAGCTTCCCGGGGGGCTACGAGCAGTACTTC. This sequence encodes CASSFPGGYEQYF.

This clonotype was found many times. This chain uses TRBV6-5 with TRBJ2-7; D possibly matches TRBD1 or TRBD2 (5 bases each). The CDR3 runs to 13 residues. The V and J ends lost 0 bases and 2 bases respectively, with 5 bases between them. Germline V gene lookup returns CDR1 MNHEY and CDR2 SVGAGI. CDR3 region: CASSYSGAYEQYF. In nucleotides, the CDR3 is TGTGCCAGCAGTTACTCGGGGGCCTACGAGCAGTACTTC.

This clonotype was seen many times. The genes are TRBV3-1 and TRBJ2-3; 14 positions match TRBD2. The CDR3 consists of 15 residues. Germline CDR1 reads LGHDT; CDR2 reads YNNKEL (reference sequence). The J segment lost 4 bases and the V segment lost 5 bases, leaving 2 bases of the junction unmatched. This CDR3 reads CASSKTSGGADTQYF. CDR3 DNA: TGTGCCAGCAGCAAGACTAGCGGGGGGGCAGATACGCAGTATTTT.

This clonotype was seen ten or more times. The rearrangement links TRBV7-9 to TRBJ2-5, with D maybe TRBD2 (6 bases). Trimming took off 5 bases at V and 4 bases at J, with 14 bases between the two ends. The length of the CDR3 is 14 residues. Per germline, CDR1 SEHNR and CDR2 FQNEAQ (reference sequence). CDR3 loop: CASSRRGDGETQYF. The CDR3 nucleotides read TGTGCCAGCAGCCGGAGGGGAGACGGAGAGACCCAGTACTTC.

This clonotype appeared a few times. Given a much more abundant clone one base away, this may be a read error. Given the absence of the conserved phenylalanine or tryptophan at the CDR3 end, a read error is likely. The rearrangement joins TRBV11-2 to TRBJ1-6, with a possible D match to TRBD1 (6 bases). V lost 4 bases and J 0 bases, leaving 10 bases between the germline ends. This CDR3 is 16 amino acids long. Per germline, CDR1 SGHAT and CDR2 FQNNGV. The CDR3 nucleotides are TGTGCCAGCAGCTCCACAGGGAGCTCCTATAATTCACCCCTCCACTGT. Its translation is CASSSTGSSYNSPLHC.

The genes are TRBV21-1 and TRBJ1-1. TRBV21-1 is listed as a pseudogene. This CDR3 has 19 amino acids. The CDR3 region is CASSLSTHTRAGENTEAFF. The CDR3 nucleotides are TGTGCCAGCAGTCTATCAACCCACACAAGGGCTGGAGAGAACACTGAAGCTTTCTTT.

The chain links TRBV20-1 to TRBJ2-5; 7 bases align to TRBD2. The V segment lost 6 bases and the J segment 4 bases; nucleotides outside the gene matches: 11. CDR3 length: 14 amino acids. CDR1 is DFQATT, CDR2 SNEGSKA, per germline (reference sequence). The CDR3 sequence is CSATGAGRRETQYF. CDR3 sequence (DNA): TGCAGTGCAACAGGAGCGGGGAGGCGAGAGACCCAGTACTTC.

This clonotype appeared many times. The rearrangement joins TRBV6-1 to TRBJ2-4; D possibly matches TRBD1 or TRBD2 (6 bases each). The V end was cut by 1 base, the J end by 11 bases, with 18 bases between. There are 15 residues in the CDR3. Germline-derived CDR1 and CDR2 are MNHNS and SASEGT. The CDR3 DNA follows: TGTGCCAGCAGTGAAGGACAGGCGGGGAGGCGGGTTCAGTACTTC. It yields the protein CASSEGQAGRRVQYF.